A selection of T cell receptor gamma chains follows, all from one sample in a study of Vδ1+ human thymocytes. TCRdb re-identified clones in the multiplex PCR reads via CATT. Counted here are about 36,000 gamma-chain clones, 20% occurring once; the ten biggest clones make up about 2%. Sample: Vdelta1+ gamma-delta thymocytes from the thymus. These receptors all come from a girl in the first two years of life who had congenital heart surgery. Each CDR3 is given with its conserved first and last residue. Clone sizes are given selectively: once, few, many, or a class where the clone is expanded.

J: TRGJ1/TRGJ2
size: .
V: TRGV2
CDR3: CATWDGRFNYYKKLF
DNA: TGTGCCACCTGGGACGGGCGTTTTAATTATTATAAGAAACTCTTT

J: TRGJP2
size: .
V: TRGV2
CDR3: CATWDGTDYRGSDWIKTF
DNA: TGTGCCACCTGGGACGGAACAGATTATCGGGGTAGTGATTGGATCAAGACGTTT

J: TRGJ1/TRGJ2
size: .
V: TRGV4
CDR3: CATWDGPFFRGNYKKLF
DNA: TGTGCCACCTGGGATGGGCCCTTTTTTCGTGGGAATTATAAGAAACTCTTT

J: TRGJ1/TRGJ2
size: few
V: TRGV8
CDR3: CATWDRPSYKKLF
DNA: TGTGCCACCTGGGATAGGCCGAGTTATAAGAAACTCTTT

J: TRGJP2
size: .
V: TRGV2
CDR3: CATWDDYNSSDWIKTF
DNA: TGTGCCACCTGGGACGATTATAATAGTAGTGATTGGATCAAGACGTTT

J: TRGJ1/TRGJ2
size: .
V: TRGV2
CDR3: CATWDGPAVYKKLF
DNA: TGTGCCACCTGGGACGGGCCGGCGGTTTATAAGAAACTCTTT

J: TRGJ1/TRGJ2
size: .
V: TRGV9
CDR3: CALWEPLKKLF
DNA: TGTGCCTTGTGGGAACCCCTTAAGAAACTCTTT

J: TRGJ1/TRGJ2
size: .
V: TRGV4
CDR3: CTTWDRPEEKLF
DNA: TGTACCACCTGGGACAGGCCGGAGGAGAAACTCTTT

J: TRGJ1/TRGJ2
size: few
V: TRGV9
CDR3: CALWEVHRALYYKKLF
DNA: TGTGCCTTGTGGGAGGTGCATAGGGCCCTTTATTATAAGAAACTCTTT

J: TRGJ1/TRGJ2
size: .
V: TRGV4
CDR3: CATWDSVYYKKLF
DNA: TGTGCCACCTGGGATTCCGTTTATTATAAGAAACTCTTT

J: TRGJP2
size: .
V: TRGV2
CDR3: CATWDIPRGSDWIKTF
DNA: TGTGCCACCTGGGACATCCCGAGAGGTAGTGATTGGATCAAGACGTTT

J: TRGJ1/TRGJ2
size: medium-sized
V: TRGV2
CDR3: CATWDGLDYKKLF
DNA: TGTGCCACCTGGGACGGGCTCGATTATAAGAAACTCTTT

J: TRGJ1/TRGJ2
size: few
V: TRGV4
CDR3: CATWDGRYKKLF
DNA: TGTGCCACCTGGGATGGGAGATATAAGAAACTCTTT

J: TRGJ1/TRGJ2
size: .
V: TRGV4
CDR3: CATWGDTRGYKKLF
DNA: TGTGCCACCTGGGGCGATACGCGGGGTTATAAGAAACTCTTT

J: TRGJ1/TRGJ2
size: medium-sized
V: TRGV9
CDR3: CALWEANYYKKLF
DNA: TGTGCCTTGTGGGAGGCCAATTATTATAAGAAACTCTTT

J: TRGJP
size: once
V: TRGV3
CDR3: CATWDRQAGKKIKVF
DNA: TGTGCCACCTGGGACAGGCAGGCGGGCAAAAAAATCAAGGTATTT

J: TRGJ1/TRGJ2
size: medium-sized
V: TRGV9
CDR3: CALWEVDYKKLF
DNA: TGTGCCTTGTGGGAGGTCGATTATAAGAAACTCTTT

J: TRGJ1/TRGJ2
size: few
V: TRGV3
CDR3: CATWDRLNYYKKLF
DNA: TGTGCCACCTGGGACAGGCTCAATTATTATAAGAAACTCTTT

J: TRGJP2
size: .
V: TRGV2
CDR3: CATWDGSYGSDWIKTF
DNA: TGTGCCACCTGGGACGGGTCTTATGGTAGTGATTGGATCAAGACGTTT

J: TRGJ1/TRGJ2
size: .
V: TRGV9
CDR3: CALWVNYKKLF
DNA: TGTGCCTTGTGGGTTAATTATAAGAAACTCTTT

J: TRGJ1/TRGJ2
size: medium-sized
V: TRGV2
CDR3: CATWDGLGYKKLF
DNA: TGTGCCACCTGGGACGGGCTCGGTTATAAGAAACTCTTT

J: TRGJ1/TRGJ2
size: few
V: TRGV3
CDR3: CATWDRRGPIYYKKLF
DNA: TGTGCCACCTGGGACAGGCGGGGGCCTATTTATTATAAGAAACTCTTT